This TCR beta chain was sequenced during a study of cytomegalovirus exposure and HLA in healthy donors. The PCR contained 60 Vbeta and 13 Jbeta primers. Clones were read by immunoSEQ multiplex PCR, and TCRdb kept only the in-frame ones, dropping some. Here the sample spans 150,000 to 200,000 clones, approximately 77% being singletons. The clonotype comes from a man in his fifties or sixties in good health and CMV-seropositive. The material sequenced was PBMCs.

Here the CDR3 DNA reads TGTGCCAGCAGCCCCGGGACAGGGTCCTACGAGCAGTACTTC. It encodes CASSPGTGSYEQYF. V and J are TRBV6-1 and TRBJ2-7, with TRBD1 identical over 9 bases. The CDR3 is made up of 14 amino acids. The germline gives CDR1 MNHNS, CDR2 SASEGT. V lost 6 bases and J lost 1; bases outside the gene matches: 4.